This T cell receptor (beta chain) is drawn from a study of metastatic and nonmetastatic thyroid tumors. Study information: Both malignant and benign thyroid patients supplied peripheral blood and tumor or nodule tissue samples, across which the repertoires of these patients were then compared.

Findings of the study overall: Reportedly, malignant thyroid tumors had significantly higher TCR beta diversity than benign nodules, in blood and tumor.

CDR1 SGHDN and CDR2 FVKESK come from the germline V gene. There are 16 residues in the CDR3. As handled by the study authors: The study took CDR3 differences across clinicopathological groups and made a distant-metastasis classifier for papillary thyroid cancer from them. TCRdb reassembled clones from the PCR reads with MiXCR. TCRdb's processing, not the study's, gives the V and J calls here. The sample comprises roughly 70,000 clones, roughly 18% of which are singletons, and 9.5% to 15% rests with the top ten. Turning to this clone: The antigen is undetermined. Since a much larger clone is just one base distant, this may be a read error. Different DNA sequences within this sample yield the same CDR3.

No patient had received any treatment before thyroid surgery. This sequence joins TRBV14 and TRBJ2-5; the match to TRBD2 covers 7 bases. Sequencing was done on a sample of blood. The sequence was collected from a female donor with papillary thyroid cancer or a benign thyroid nodule (not recorded which). Some clones in this sample may be carry-over from other donors' samples. DNA of the CDR3: TGTGCCAGCAGTCAAGTCCCTAGCGGCCCGCTGTGGACCCAGTACTTC. It encodes CASSQVPSGPLWTQYF.